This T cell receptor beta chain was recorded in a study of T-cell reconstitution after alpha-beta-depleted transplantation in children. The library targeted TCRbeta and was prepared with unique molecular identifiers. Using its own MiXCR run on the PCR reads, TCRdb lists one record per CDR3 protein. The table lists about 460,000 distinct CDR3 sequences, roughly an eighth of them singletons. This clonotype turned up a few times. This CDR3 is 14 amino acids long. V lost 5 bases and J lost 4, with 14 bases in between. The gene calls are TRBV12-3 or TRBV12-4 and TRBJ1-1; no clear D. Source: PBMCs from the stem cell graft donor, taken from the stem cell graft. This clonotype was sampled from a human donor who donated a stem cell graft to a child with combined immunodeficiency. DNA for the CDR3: TGTGCCAGCAGTCCGGCCGGGGAAGTCACTGAAGCTTTCTTT. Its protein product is CASSPAGEVTEAFF.